This T cell receptor (beta chain) was captured by sequencing in a study of long-term antiretroviral therapy in people with HIV. CDR3 size: 15 residues. Trimming stripped 2 bases from V and 5 bases from J, with 10 bases between. Per the germline V gene, CDR1 is MNHEY and CDR2 is SVGAGI. At the survey level, the v3.0 immunoSEQ assay was run. The protocol was immunoSEQ multiplex PCR, while the TCRdb copy is restricted to in-frame clones and leaves out a portion. In the table there are some 16,000 clones, around 82% of which are singletons. The TCR was taken from a man between 18 and 35 years old with HIV. The J gene is TRBJ1-6, the V gene TRBV6-5; D call uncertain. Sequences were derived from unsorted PBMCs, sampled 0.1 years before starting antiretroviral therapy. CDR3 residues: CASSYLDVNNSPLHF. DNA for the CDR3: TGTGCCAGCAGTTACCTGGACGTAAATAATTCACCCCTCCACTTT.